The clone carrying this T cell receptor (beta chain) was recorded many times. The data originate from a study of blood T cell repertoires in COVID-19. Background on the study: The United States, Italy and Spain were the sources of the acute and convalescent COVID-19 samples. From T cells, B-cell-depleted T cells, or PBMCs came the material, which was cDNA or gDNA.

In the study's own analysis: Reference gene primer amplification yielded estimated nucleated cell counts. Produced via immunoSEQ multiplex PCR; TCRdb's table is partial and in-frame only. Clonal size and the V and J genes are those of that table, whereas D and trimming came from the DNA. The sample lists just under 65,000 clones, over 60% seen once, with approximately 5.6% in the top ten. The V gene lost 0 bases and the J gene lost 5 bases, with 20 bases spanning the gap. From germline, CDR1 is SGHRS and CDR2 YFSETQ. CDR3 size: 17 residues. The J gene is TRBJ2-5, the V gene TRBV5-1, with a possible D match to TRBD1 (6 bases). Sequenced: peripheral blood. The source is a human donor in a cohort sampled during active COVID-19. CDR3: CASSLGPTGSTRETQYF. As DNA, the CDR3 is TGCGCCAGCAGCTTGGGTCCCACAGGGTCGACTCGGGAGACCCAGTACTTC.